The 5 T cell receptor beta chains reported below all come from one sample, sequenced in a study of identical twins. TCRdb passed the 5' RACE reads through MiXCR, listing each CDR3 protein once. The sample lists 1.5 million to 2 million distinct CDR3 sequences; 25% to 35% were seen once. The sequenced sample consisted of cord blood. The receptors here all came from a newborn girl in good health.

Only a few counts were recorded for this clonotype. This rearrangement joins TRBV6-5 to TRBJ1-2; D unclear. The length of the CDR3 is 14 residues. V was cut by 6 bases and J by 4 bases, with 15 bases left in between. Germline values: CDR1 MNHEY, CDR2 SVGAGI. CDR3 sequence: CASRPRMQRYGYTF. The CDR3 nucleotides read TGTGCCAGCAGACCCCGGATGCAGCGCTATGGCTACACCTTC.

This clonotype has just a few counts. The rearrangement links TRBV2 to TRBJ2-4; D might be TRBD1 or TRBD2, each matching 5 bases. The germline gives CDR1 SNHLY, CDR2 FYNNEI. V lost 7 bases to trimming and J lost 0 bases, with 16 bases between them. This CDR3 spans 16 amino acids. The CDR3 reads CASTPVRDLAKNIQYF. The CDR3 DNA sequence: TGTGCCAGCACCCCGGTCAGGGACCTAGCCAAAAACATTCAGTACTTC.

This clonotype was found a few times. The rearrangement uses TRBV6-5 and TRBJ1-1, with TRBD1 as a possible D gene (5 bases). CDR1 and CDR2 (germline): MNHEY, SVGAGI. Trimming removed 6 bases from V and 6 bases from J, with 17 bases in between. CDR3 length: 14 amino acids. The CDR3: CASRLSRGGAEAFF. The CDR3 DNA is TGTGCCAGCAGATTAAGTCGGGGCGGCGCTGAAGCTTTCTTT.

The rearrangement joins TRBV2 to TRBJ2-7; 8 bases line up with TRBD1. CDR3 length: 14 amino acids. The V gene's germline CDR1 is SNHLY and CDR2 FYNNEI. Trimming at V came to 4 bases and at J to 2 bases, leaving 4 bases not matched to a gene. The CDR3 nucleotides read TGTGCCAGCAGTGGGGGACAGGCTCCCTACGAGCAGTACTTC. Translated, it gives CASSGGQAPYEQYF.

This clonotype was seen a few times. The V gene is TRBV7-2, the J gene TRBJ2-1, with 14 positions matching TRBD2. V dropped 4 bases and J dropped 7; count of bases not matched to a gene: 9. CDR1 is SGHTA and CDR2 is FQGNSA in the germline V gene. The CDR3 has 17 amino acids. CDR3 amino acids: CASSWGLAGDQWNEQFF. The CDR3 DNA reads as TGTGCCAGCAGCTGGGGACTAGCGGGAGATCAATGGAATGAGCAGTTCTTC. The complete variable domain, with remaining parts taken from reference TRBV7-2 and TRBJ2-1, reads GAGVSQSPSNKVTEKGKDVELRCDPISGHTALYWYRQSLGQGLEFLIYFQGNSAPDKSGLPSDRFSAERTGGSVSTLTIQRTQQEDSAVYLCASSWGLAGDQWNEQFFGPGTRLTVL.